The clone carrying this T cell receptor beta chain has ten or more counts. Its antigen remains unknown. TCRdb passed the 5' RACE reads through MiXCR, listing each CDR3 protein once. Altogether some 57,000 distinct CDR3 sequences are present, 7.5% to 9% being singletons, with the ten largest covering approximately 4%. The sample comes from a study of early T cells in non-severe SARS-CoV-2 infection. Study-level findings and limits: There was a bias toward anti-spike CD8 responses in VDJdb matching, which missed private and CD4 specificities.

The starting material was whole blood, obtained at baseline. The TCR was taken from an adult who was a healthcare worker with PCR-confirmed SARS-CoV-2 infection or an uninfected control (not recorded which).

DNA of the CDR3: TGTGCCAGCAGCTTAGTAGATACGCAGTATTTT. Its protein product is CASSLVDTQYF. This chain joins TRBV11-2 and TRBJ2-3, with D unclear. Trimming left V 1 base short and J 5 bases short, with 1 base between. The CDR3 has 11 residues. Germline V gene data show CDR1 as SGHAT and CDR2 as FQNNGV.